The rows below give T cell receptor beta chains drawn from one sample of a study of blood T cell repertoires in COVID-19. Profiling relied on immunoSEQ multiplex PCR, and the TCRdb table lists in-frame clones only, not all of them. This sample has around 220,000 clones, with around 90% found just once. Sequencing was done on a sample of PBMCs or T cells enriched from blood (not recorded which). The source is a woman aged 45-60 years with acute COVID-19. CDR3s leave out the opening cysteine and the closing phenylalanine or tryptophan. D genes are given only for firm matches. Part of the rows lack a size; the others show once, few, many or a class for expanded clones.

clone_size,d_call,j_call,v_call,cdr3_aa
NA,NA,TRBJ2-5,TRBV29-1,SVEGGTKETQY
NA,NA,TRBJ1-3,TRBV28,ASRLPGNTGNTIY
NA,NA,TRBJ1-4,TRBV5-6,ASSFRGAGNEKLF
NA,NA,TRBJ2-3,TRBV6-5,ASRIRAGGTDTQY
NA,TRBD2,TRBJ2-3,TRBV28,ASSFTGLAGGRDTQY
NA,TRBD2,TRBJ2-7,TRBV2,ASGGDYEQY
few,TRBD2,TRBJ2-7,TRBV5-1,ASSLRTSPKEQY
few,NA,TRBJ1-1,TRBV7-9,ASSQTGQFDLNTEAF
NA,NA,TRBJ1-4,TRBV2,ASSTGYGGSTNEKLF
NA,NA,TRBJ2-7,TRBV10-1,ASSIQGRDEQY
NA,TRBD1,TRBJ2-7,TRBV29-1,SVRQGADEQY
NA,NA,TRBJ2-4,TRBV4-1,ASSPRDKENIQY
NA,NA,TRBJ2-2,TRBV19,ASIQGNTGELF
NA,TRBD2,TRBJ2-3,TRBV10-3,AINEAGGLDTQY
NA,TRBD2,TRBJ2-2,TRBV5-1,ASSTGLAGTGELF
NA,TRBD2,TRBJ2-4,TRBV4-1,ASRPLRGEGHSKNIQY
NA,NA,TRBJ2-2,TRBV2,ASSEVWQGNGGELF
NA,NA,TRBJ2-2,TRBV7-9,ASSRQDPGVTGELF
NA,TRBD1,TRBJ2-1,TRBV28,ASSSGSGGSGEQF
NA,TRBD1,TRBJ1-5,TRBV28,ASIGGGTGGVQPQH
NA,TRBD2,TRBJ2-5,TRBV10-3,AIGAAGGQETQY
few,NA,TRBJ1-6,TRBV2,ASSNRRGPRNSPLH
NA,TRBD1,TRBJ2-7,TRBV4-1,ASSQDSRDRGYEQY
NA,NA,TRBJ1-2,TRBV12-3/TRBV12-4,ASRQQGYGYT
NA,NA,TRBJ2-1,TRBV6-5,ASSTGYDEQF
NA,NA,TRBJ1-5,TRBV2,AIGGADNLNQPQH
NA,NA,TRBJ1-5,TRBV7-8,ASRDPDQPQH
NA,TRBD2,TRBJ2-1,TRBV2,ASSTSGSSGEQF
NA,TRBD1,TRBJ1-2,TRBV20-1,SAGGGAGYT
NA,NA,TRBJ2-2,TRBV27,ASSLESGANTGELF
NA,NA,TRBJ2-1,TRBV9,ASSVEGLGDNEQF
NA,NA,TRBJ1-1,TRBV5-1,ASSHDPGPNTEAF
NA,NA,TRBJ1-1,TRBV7-9,ASSSPWGGLLNTEAF
NA,TRBD2,TRBJ2-1,TRBV27,ASSPFSTSGRIGEQF
few,TRBD2,TRBJ2-7,TRBV5-1,ASSFTAGTSPYEQY
NA,TRBD1,TRBJ2-7,TRBV19,ASSPGQGTYEQY
NA,TRBD2,TRBJ2-7,TRBV6-1,ASSELGGASGRFEQY
NA,NA,TRBJ1-1,TRBV18,ASSPPGLMNTEAF
NA,NA,TRBJ2-7,TRBV7-3,ASSLYRTSEQY
once,TRBD2,TRBJ2-7,TRBV5-1,ASSYGVASGLPSYEQY
NA,NA,TRBJ1-1,TRBV5-1,ASSLKGVRDTEAF
NA,NA,TRBJ2-1,TRBV7-3,ASSFPEGQTTESSYNEQF
NA,TRBD2,TRBJ2-7,TRBV5-1,ASSRGDEQY
NA,TRBD2,TRBJ2-2,TRBV5-4,ASSQYSGRAGIGELF
NA,TRBD1,TRBJ1-2,TRBV19,ASRTLDRDYYGYT
NA,TRBD2,TRBJ2-3,TRBV29-1,SVEGEGSVTDTQY
NA,NA,TRBJ2-2,TRBV2,ASSLGQGSPGELF
NA,TRBD1,TRBJ2-6,TRBV27,ASSLRTGFISGANVLT
NA,NA,TRBJ2-1,TRBV29-1,SVPTSAGSSYNEQF
NA,NA,TRBJ1-6,TRBV3-1/TRBV3-2,ASSQAQASPLH
NA,TRBD2,TRBJ2-6,TRBV5-1,ASSLTSGRALGANVLT
once,TRBD1,TRBJ1-2,TRBV2,VTTSGTGVDYGYT
NA,TRBD2,TRBJ2-3,TRBV28,ASSLRGRASGISDTQY